Listed below are T cell receptor beta chains from one sample, sequenced in a study of beta chain features in type 1 diabetes. The method was immunoSEQ multiplex PCR; TCRdb's version includes in-frame clones alone and lacks a portion of them. This table holds about 160,000 clones, 7% to 9% found once. The specimen was central memory CD4+ T cells from blood. These receptors originate from a man younger than 35 with type 1 diabetes. CDR3s include the opening cysteine and the closing phenylalanine or tryptophan. A D gene is named only where the DNA matches it firmly. The size entry is marked missing in some rows and otherwise reads once, few, many or a size class.

clone_size d_call j_call v_call cdr3_nt cdr3_aa
. . TRBJ1-6 TRBV27 TGTGCCAGCAGTCCCCCGGTCTCCTATAATTCACCCCTCCACTTT CASSPPVSYNSPLHF
. TRBD2 TRBJ2-7 TRBV7-2 TGTGCCAGCAGCTTCCCACTAGCGGGAGTTCCCCACGAGCAGTACTTC CASSFPLAGVPHEQYF
few TRBD1 TRBJ1-2 TRBV6-5 TGTGCCAGCAGTACCGGGACAGGGCTCCGGGGCTACACCTTC CASSTGTGLRGYTF
few . TRBJ1-2 TRBV29-1 TGCAGCGTTGTTGCCGCCGCCGGGGGCTATGGCTACACCTTC CSVVAAAGGYGYTF
. . TRBJ1-5 TRBV10-3 TGTGCCATCAGTGAGTTGATTGGGGCCCTGAAGCCCCAGCATTTT CAISELIGALKPQHF
. TRBD1 TRBJ1-2 TRBV5-1 TGCGCCAGCAGAACAGGGGAAATGGGCGGCTACACCTTC CASRTGEMGGYTF
. . TRBJ2-1 TRBV18 TGTGCCAGCTCGGGGGGGCCACCTCATGTAGATGAGCAGTTCTTC CASSGGPPHVDEQFF
few TRBD2 TRBJ2-2 TRBV10-1 TGCGCCAGCACCGCCGGGAGGGACACCGGGGAGCTGTTTTTT CASTAGRDTGELFF
few TRBD1 TRBJ1-1 TRBV5-4 TGTGCCAGCAGCCCCCGAGTAGGGGGCACCGGTGAAGCTTTCTTT CASSPRVGGTGEAFF
few TRBD2 TRBJ2-1 TRBV4-1 TGCGCCAGCAGCCAGCGTTCGGGACTAGCGGATTACAATGAGCAGTTCTTC CASSQRSGLADYNEQFF
. . TRBJ1-4 TRBV18 TGTGCCAGCTCACCAGGGGGGTTTGCTAATGAAAAACTGTTTTTT CASSPGGFANEKLFF
few . TRBJ1-3 TRBV27 TGTGCCAGCAGGGAGACCTTCAACTCTGGAAACACCATATATTTT CASRETFNSGNTIYF
few TRBD1 TRBJ2-4 TRBV19 TGTGCCAGTAGTTACCCAGGGACAGAGGGCGACATTCAGTACTTC CASSYPGTEGDIQYF
. TRBD2 TRBJ2-1 TRBV27 TGTGCCAGCAAACTTAGCGGGAGGGGTTACAATGAGCAGTTCTTC CASKLSGRGYNEQFF
many . TRBJ2-4 TRBV29-1 TGCAGCGTCGGGGACACCCTAGCCAAAAACATTCAGTACTTC CSVGDTLAKNIQYF
. . TRBJ2-5 TRBV2 TGTGCCAGCGTCGGAGAAGAGACCCAGTACTTC CASVGEETQYF
. . TRBJ1-5 TRBV6-6 TGTGCCAGCAGCCTCGACAGGAATAGCAATCAGCCCCAGCATTTT CASSLDRNSNQPQHF
. TRBD1 TRBJ2-5 TRBV28 TGTGCCAGCAGTTTAGCAGGGGGCGCAGAGACCCAGTACTTC CASSLAGGAETQYF
few TRBD1 TRBJ1-4 TRBV2 TGTGCCAGCAGGACAGGGCCTAATGAAAAACTGTTTTTT CASRTGPNEKLFF
. . TRBJ1-1 TRBV5-1 TGCGCCAGCAGCTTGGGTGGGGGGGACACTGAAGCTTTCTTT CASSLGGGDTEAFF
. . TRBJ2-5 TRBV29-1 TGCAGCGTTGAATACCAGGGTTTGGAGACCCAGTACTTC CSVEYQGLETQYF
few . TRBJ2-7 TRBV18 TGTGCCAGCTCACCACCCACCGGGGGTCAGGGCGAGCAGTACTTC CASSPPTGGQGEQYF
few . TRBJ2-3 TRBV20-1 TGCAGTGTTGGCAGCACAGATACGCAGTATTTT CSVGSTDTQYF
. TRBD1 TRBJ2-4 TRBV30 TGTGCCTGGAGTGTACGGGGACAGGGGAAAAACATTCAGTACTTC CAWSVRGQGKNIQYF
. . TRBJ2-1 TRBV11-2 TGTGCCAGCAGCCCAGACAGGCTTACCTACAATGAGCAGTTCTTC CASSPDRLTYNEQFF
few TRBD2 TRBJ2-1 TRBV12-5 TGTGCTAGTGGCTACCAGCGGGGGGGCCGGGATGAGCAGTTCTTC CASGYQRGGRDEQFF
. TRBD1 TRBJ1-6 TRBV5-1 TGCGCCAGCAGCCCAGGGGGAAATTCACCCCTCCACTTT CASSPGGNSPLHF
. . TRBJ2-5 TRBV5-5 TGTGCCAGCAGCTTGCCCTTCGAAGAGACCCAGTACTTC CASSLPFEETQYF
. . TRBJ1-5 TRBV4-3 TGCGCCAGCAGCCAAGATGGAAGGGGGGGAAGCAATCAGCCCCAGCATTTT CASSQDGRGGSNQPQHF
. TRBD2 TRBJ2-3 TRBV5-1 TGCGCCAGCAGCTTGGGAGCTAGCGGAGACACAGATACGCAGTATTTT CASSLGASGDTDTQYF
few . TRBJ2-2 TRBV2 TGTGCCAGCAGGAGATACAGGGACACGGGGGAGCTGTTTTTT CASRRYRDTGELFF
few . TRBJ2-3 TRBV7-9 TGTGCCAGCAGCTTAGACCAGGCTTCCACAGATACGCAGTATTTT CASSLDQASTDTQYF
. . TRBJ1-2 TRBV9 TGTGCCAGCAGCGTAAGTCCAAGCGGGGATGGCTACACCTTC CASSVSPSGDGYTF
few TRBD1 TRBJ1-4 TRBV7-9 TGTGCCAGCAGCTCCAACAGGGGGCAAGAAAAACTGTTTTTT CASSSNRGQEKLFF
few . TRBJ1-1 TRBV9 TGTGCCAGCAGCGTAGGGGCGAACACTGAAGCTTTCTTT CASSVGANTEAFF
few TRBD1 TRBJ1-2 TRBV5-1 TGCGCCAGCAGCTTGGGGCCCCGACAGGGGGAGGCCTATGGCTACACCTTC CASSLGPRQGEAYGYTF
few . TRBJ1-1 TRBV30 TGTGCCTGGACTACCAGGCTGGGAGCTTTCTTT CAWTTRLGAFF
. TRBD1 TRBJ2-7 TRBV11-2 TGTGCCAGCAGCTCCGGACAGGAGAGCGAGCAGTACTTC CASSSGQESEQYF
many TRBD1 TRBJ2-7 TRBV7-2 TGTGCCAGCAGCCAAATAGTGGACAGGGGGTCCCGTGAGCAGTACTTC CASSQIVDRGSREQYF